Below are 20 T cell receptor beta chains sequenced from a single sample in a study of blood T cell repertoires in COVID-19. Produced via immunoSEQ multiplex PCR; TCRdb's table is partial and in-frame only. The sample records about 39,000 clones, approximately 78% being singletons. The sample comprised peripheral blood. All receptors derive from a man between 60 and 70 years old in a cohort sampled during active COVID-19.

J is TRBJ1-2 and V is TRBV6-2 or TRBV6-3, with D tentatively TRBD1 (5 bases). The CDR3 has 16 residues. The germline V gene has CDR1 MNHEY and CDR2 SVGEGT. The V and J ends lost 4 bases and 2 bases respectively, with 17 bases between them. The CDR3 coding sequence is TGTGCCAGCAGTTTTTTAACCAGGGTCACGAACTATGGCTACACCTTC. Amino acid sequence: CASSFLTRVTNYGYTF.

The chain is built from TRBV4-1 and TRBJ2-4, with 10 positions matching TRBD1. The CDR3 extends over 19 amino acids. V dropped 0 bases and J dropped 3; count of bases not matched to a gene: 11. From germline, CDR1 is MGHRA and CDR2 YSYEKL. The CDR3 DNA follows: TGCGCCAGCAGCCAAGATGGGGGGACAGGGGCATGGTTCAAAAACATTCAGTACTTC. It specifies CASSQDGGTGAWFKNIQYF.

The chain combines TRBV5-5 with TRBJ2-2, with 7 positions matching TRBD2. This CDR3 has 16 amino acids. V lost 4 bases to trimming and J lost 2 bases; unmatched junction nucleotides: 8. Germline-derived CDR1 and CDR2 are SGHKS and YYEKEE (reference sequence). The CDR3 DNA reads TGTGCCAGCAGCGGGAGGGGAGGGTCTAACACCGGGGAGCTGTTTTTT. Its translation is CASSGRGGSNTGELFF.

This clone was counted once. V gene TRBV7-2 combines with J gene TRBJ2-3; 10 bases agree with TRBD1. V trimming: 5 bases; J trimming: 6 bases; junction bases outside the gene matches: 8. CDR1 is SGHTA, CDR2 FQGNSA, per germline. This CDR3 has 15 residues. Here the CDR3 reads CASSLDRGRYDTQYF. CDR3 DNA sequence: TGTGCCAGCAGCCTTGACAGGGGGCGATATGATACGCAGTATTTT. The complete variable domain, with remaining parts taken from reference TRBV7-2 and TRBJ2-3, reads GAGVSQSPSNKVTEKGKDVELRCDPISGHTALYWYRQSLGQGLEFLIYFQGNSAPDKSGLPSDRFSAERTGGSVSTLTIQRTQQEDSAVYLCASSLDRGRYDTQYFGPGTRLTVL.

This sequence joins TRBV3-1 (or the pseudogene TRBV3-2) and TRBJ1-4, with D unclear. CDR1 and CDR2 (germline): LGHDT, YNNKEL (reference sequence). CDR3 length: 17 residues. With 3 bases removed from V and 0 bases from J, the gap between germline ends came to 14 bases. The chain's CDR3 is CASSHTTLRTTNEKLFF. The CDR3 DNA sequence: TGTGCCAGCAGCCATACTACGCTAAGAACAACTAATGAAAAACTGTTTTTT.

This clone was seen a single time. V and J are TRBV7-8 and TRBJ2-7; weak D call: TRBD1 (7 bases). V was shortened by 1 base and J by 1 base, with 11 bases between the two germline ends. Germline V gene lookup returns CDR1 SGHVS and CDR2 FQNEAQ. CDR3 length equals 15 residues. The CDR3 sequence: CASSLGTGGSYEQYF. DNA for the CDR3: TGTGCCAGCAGCTTAGGGACAGGAGGGTCCTACGAGCAGTACTTC.

The rearrangement joins TRBV30 to TRBJ2-3, with 7 bases that match TRBD2. This CDR3 region has 15 residues. CDR1 and CDR2 from the germline V gene are GTSNPN and SVGIG (reference sequence). V dropped 2 bases and J dropped 4; count of bases not matched to a gene: 9. Written as DNA, the CDR3 is TGTGCCTGGAGTCAGGGCGGGAGAGAGGCAGATACGCAGTATTTT. Translation gives CAWSQGGREADTQYF.

The chain employs TRBV18 and TRBJ2-1; 7 bases fit TRBD2. The CDR3 is 14 amino acids. The germline V gene encodes CDR1 KGHSH and CDR2 LQKENI. V lost 6 bases to trimming and J lost 3 bases; unmatched junction nucleotides: 5. The CDR3 nucleotides are TGTGCCAGCTCCCGCAGGGAGGGCTACAATGAGCAGTTCTTC. Translating gives CASSRREGYNEQFF. The full variable domain, its missing parts supplied by reference TRBV18 and TRBJ2-1, is NAGVMQNPRHLVRRRGQEARLRCSPMKGHSHVYWYRQLPEEGLKFMVYLQKENIIDESGMPKERFSAEFPKEGPSILRIQQVVRGDSAAYFCASSRREGYNEQFFGPGTRLTVL.

The chain joins TRBV7-6 to TRBJ2-3; tentatively, D is TRBD2 (5 bases). Deletions cut 5 bases from V and 0 bases from J, with 12 bases between. CDR1 is SGHVS and CDR2 is FNYEAQ in the germline V gene. The CDR3 has 15 amino acids. CDR3 in DNA: TGTGCCAGCAGCCTGCGAACTAGAAGCACAGATACGCAGTATTTT. Its protein product is CASSLRTRSTDTQYF.

The chain couples TRBV6-5 to TRBJ1-2, with TRBD1 as a possible D gene (5 bases). V was clipped by 6 bases and J by 8 bases, with 19 bases between them. The CDR3 is 14 residues long. CDR1 is MNHEY and CDR2 is SVGAGI in the germline V gene. The CDR3 is CASSRLGGDGGYTF. CDR3 DNA: TGTGCCAGCAGCCGTCTTGGGGGGGACGGAGGCTACACCTTC.

The V call is TRBV5-1, the J call TRBJ2-3; maybe TRBD1 (6 bases). The CDR3 runs 14 residues. Germline CDR1 and CDR2: SGHRS and YFSETQ. V was shortened by 0 bases and J by 6 bases, with 11 bases between the two germline ends. CDR3: CASSLETQGDTQYF. The CDR3 DNA sequence: TGCGCCAGCAGCTTGGAAACCCAGGGGGATACGCAGTATTTT.

The chain couples TRBV4-1 to TRBJ2-7, with 10 bases aligning to TRBD1. The V gene end was trimmed by 2 bases and the J gene end by 1 base; junction bases not matched to a gene: 5. The germline CDR1 and CDR2 sequences are MGHRA and YSYEKL. The CDR3 consists of 16 residues. Here the CDR3 reads CASSQLTGGPSYEQYF. CDR3 sequence (DNA): TGCGCCAGCAGCCAATTGACAGGGGGCCCTTCCTACGAGCAGTACTTC.

The V and J genes are TRBV11-3 and TRBJ2-5, with D possibly TRBD1 on 5 matching bases. CDR3 length: 16 amino acids. Trimming took off 6 bases at V and 9 bases at J, with 26 bases between the two ends. Germline V lookup: CDR1 SGHNT, CDR2 YENEEA. The CDR3 DNA reads TGTGCCAGCAGGCCCAACCGGCAGGGCAGCCAAAGGGCCCAGTACTTC. Translated, it gives CASRPNRQGSQRAQYF.

The V and J genes are TRBV6-2 or TRBV6-3 and TRBJ2-2, with 8 bases identical to TRBD2. The length of the CDR3 is 16 residues. Per germline, CDR1 MNHEY and CDR2 SVGEGT. J gave up 6 bases and V 6 bases, and 12 bases lay outside the gene matches. The DNA of the CDR3 is TGTGCCAGCAGCCAGTGGACCAGCGGGAGTTCCGGGGAGCTGTTTTTT. Protein sequence: CASSQWTSGSSGELFF.

The gene calls are TRBV28 and TRBJ1-1; D might be TRBD1 (6 bases). Trimming removed 3 bases from V and 6 bases from J, with 23 bases in between. From germline, CDR1 is MDHEN and CDR2 SYDVKM. The CDR3 length is 17 residues. CDR3 in DNA: TGTGCCAGCAGTTTTCCGACAGGAGGCTTATTAGTGTCTGAAGCTTTCTTT. Its protein is CASSFPTGGLLVSEAFF.

This rearrangement joins TRBV7-8 to TRBJ1-3; the match to TRBD1 covers 9 bases. The CDR3 contains 16 residues. The germline V gene has CDR1 SGHVS and CDR2 FQNEAQ. J gave up 4 bases and V 0 bases, and 4 bases lay outside the gene matches. This CDR3 reads CASSLAGTGTGNTIYF. The CDR3 DNA reads TGTGCCAGCAGCTTAGCCGGGACAGGGACAGGAAACACCATATATTTT.

This clone came up once. The rearrangement joins TRBV30 to TRBJ1-2; D possibly corresponds to TRBD1 (6 bases). Trimming took 3 bases from V and 8 from J, leaving 16 bases between them. The CDR3 contains 13 residues. Germline CDR1 GTSNPN, CDR2 SVGIG (reference sequence). This CDR3 is CAWSHSDRQGYTF. Written as DNA, the CDR3 is TGTGCCTGGAGCCATTCGGACAGACAGGGCTACACCTTC. The variable domain in full, with the rest retrieved from reference TRBV30 and TRBJ1-2, is SQTIHQWPATLVQPVGSPLSLECTVEGTSNPNLYWYRQAAGRGLQLLFYSVGIGQISSEVPQNLSASRPQDRQFILSSKKLLLSDSGFYLCAWSHSDRQGYTFGSGTRLTVV.

This clone was found a few times. V is TRBV10-3 and J is TRBJ2-5, with 10 nucleotides matching TRBD2. The CDR3 contains 15 residues. CDR1 is ENHRY and CDR2 is SYGVKD in the germline V gene. The V and J ends lost 4 bases and 4 bases, in that order; junction bases with no gene match: 6. The CDR3 DNA reads as TGTGCCATCAGTGTCCTAGCGGGGGAGGGAGAGACCCAGTACTTC. Translated, it gives CAISVLAGEGETQYF.

The rearrangement joins TRBV9 to TRBJ1-2; 10 bases agree with TRBD1. V was pared by 4 bases and J by 1 base, with 10 bases of the junction left unmatched. Germline V CDR1 and CDR2: SGDLS, YYNGEE. This CDR3 contains 17 residues. The CDR3 DNA is TGTGCCAGCAGCTCGCGGACAGGGGGGATTGATAACTATGGCTACACCTTC. Translated, it gives CASSSRTGGIDNYGYTF. Together with reference TRBV9 and TRBJ1-2, the CDR3 gives the full variable domain: DSGVTQTPKHLITATGQRVTLRCSPRSGDLSVYWYQQSLDQGLQFLIQYYNGEERAKGNILERFSAQQFPDLHSELNLSSLELGDSALYFCASSSRTGGIDNYGYTFGSGTRLTVV.

The chain links TRBV7-8 to TRBJ1-1; D call uncertain. Germline CDR1 and CDR2: SGHVS and FQNEAQ. The CDR3 is made up of 14 amino acids. Trimming removed 1 base at V and 1 base at J, with 7 bases between. Here the CDR3 DNA reads TGTGCCAGCAGCTTAGTGGCCTCGAACACTGAAGCTTTCTTT. This gives the protein CASSLVASNTEAFF.